The sequence of this T cell receptor (beta chain) was determined in a study of identical twins. This clonotype has just a few counts. The CDR3 totals 12 residues. V was cut by 2 bases and J by 6 bases, with 7 bases left in between. Unique molecular identifiers were in the cDNA, with template-switch universal primer binding. TCRdb reprocessed the 5' RACE reads with MiXCR, giving one entry per CDR3 protein. The table shows 550,000 to 700,000 distinct CDR3 sequences, with over 20% occurring only once. Only healthy Caucasians were included as donors. These data were likewise used in another study, on T cells expressing NK-cell markers. From that study: All TCR beta repertoires analysed originated from sorted CD3+CD56+NKG2C+, CD3+CD56+NKG2C- and CD3+CD56-NKG2C+ T cells. For roughly 6 donors, the dominant NKG2C+ clonotypes made up 1.0-7.0% of their CD8+ T cells.

The receptor's source is a woman in her late teens or twenties in good health. V gene TRBV12-3 or TRBV12-4 combines with J gene TRBJ1-1, with unresolved D. The sequenced material came from PBMCs. The CDR3 loop is CASSLKGSEAFF. Written as DNA, the CDR3 is TGTGCCAGCAGTTTAAAGGGATCTGAAGCTTTCTTT.